The clone carrying this T cell receptor (beta chain) is medium-sized (0.01 to 0.1%) by share. The protocol was immunoSEQ multiplex PCR, while the TCRdb copy is restricted to in-frame clones and leaves out a portion. The repertoire consists of some 50,000 clones, with roughly 84% occurring once and the leading ten covering 2.5% to 4%. The sample belongs to a study of radiotherapy plus CTLA-4 blockade in lung cancer. CDR1 is SGHKS, CDR2 YYEKEE, per germline (reference sequence). V shed 5 bases, J shed 4 bases, and the junction held 3 bases outside the gene matches. There are 14 residues in the CDR3. The source of this sequence is a human donor with non-small cell lung cancer who had a partial response to radiotherapy plus ipilimumab. V and J are TRBV5-5 and TRBJ1-3; TRBD1 agrees at 10 bases. The material sequenced was peripheral blood, taken from a patient treated with radiotherapy plus ipilimumab. CDR3 amino acids: CASRPTGGGNTIYF. The CDR3 DNA sequence: TGTGCCAGCAGGCCGACAGGGGGCGGAAACACCATATATTTT. The variable domain in full, completed from reference TRBV5-5 and TRBJ1-3, reads DAGVTQSPTHLIKTRGQQVTLRCSPISGHKSVSWYQQVLGQGPQFIFQYYEKEERGRGNFPDRFSARQFPNYSSELNVNALLLGDSALYLCASRPTGGGNTIYFGEGSWLTVV.